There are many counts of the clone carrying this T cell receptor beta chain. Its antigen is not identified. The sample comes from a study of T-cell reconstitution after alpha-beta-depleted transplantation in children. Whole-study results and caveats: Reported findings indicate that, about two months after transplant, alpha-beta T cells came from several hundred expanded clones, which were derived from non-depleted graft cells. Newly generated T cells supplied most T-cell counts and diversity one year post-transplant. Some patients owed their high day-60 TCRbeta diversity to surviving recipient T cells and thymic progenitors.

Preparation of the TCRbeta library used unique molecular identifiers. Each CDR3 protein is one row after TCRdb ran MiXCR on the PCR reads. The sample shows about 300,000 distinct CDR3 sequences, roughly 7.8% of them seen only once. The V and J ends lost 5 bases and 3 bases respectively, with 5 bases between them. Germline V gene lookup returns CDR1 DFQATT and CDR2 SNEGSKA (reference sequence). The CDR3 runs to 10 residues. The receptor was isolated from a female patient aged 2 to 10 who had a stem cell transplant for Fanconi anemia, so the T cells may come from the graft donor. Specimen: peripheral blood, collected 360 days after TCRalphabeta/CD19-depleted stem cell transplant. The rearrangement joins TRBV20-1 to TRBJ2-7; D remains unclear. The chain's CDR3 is CSAFGYEQYF. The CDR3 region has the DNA TGCAGTGCTTTTGGCTACGAGCAGTACTTC.